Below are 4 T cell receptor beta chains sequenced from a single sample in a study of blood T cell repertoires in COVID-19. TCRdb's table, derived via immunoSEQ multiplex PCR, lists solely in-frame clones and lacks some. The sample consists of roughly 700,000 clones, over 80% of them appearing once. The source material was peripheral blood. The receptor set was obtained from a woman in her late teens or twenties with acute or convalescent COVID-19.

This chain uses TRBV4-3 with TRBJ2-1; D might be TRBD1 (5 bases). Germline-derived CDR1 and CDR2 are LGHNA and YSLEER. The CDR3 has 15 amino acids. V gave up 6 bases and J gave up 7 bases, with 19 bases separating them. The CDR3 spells CASSGAQGIRNEQFF. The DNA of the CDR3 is TGCGCCAGCAGTGGGGCTCAGGGCATCAGGAATGAGCAGTTCTTC.

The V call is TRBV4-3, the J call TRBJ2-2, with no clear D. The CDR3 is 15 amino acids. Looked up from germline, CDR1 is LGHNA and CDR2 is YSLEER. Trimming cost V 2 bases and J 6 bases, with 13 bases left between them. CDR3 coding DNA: TGCGCCAGCAGCCAATGGCGGTCAAGTGCCGGGGAGCTGTTTTTT. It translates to CASSQWRSSAGELFF.

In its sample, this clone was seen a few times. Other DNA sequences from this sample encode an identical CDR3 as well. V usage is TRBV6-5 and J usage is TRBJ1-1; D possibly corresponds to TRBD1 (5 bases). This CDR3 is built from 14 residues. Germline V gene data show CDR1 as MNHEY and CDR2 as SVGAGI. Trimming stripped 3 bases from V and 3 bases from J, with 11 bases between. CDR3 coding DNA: TGTGCCAGCAGTTATGGCGGGGGGGACACTGAAGCTTTCTTT. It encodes CASSYGGGDTEAFF.

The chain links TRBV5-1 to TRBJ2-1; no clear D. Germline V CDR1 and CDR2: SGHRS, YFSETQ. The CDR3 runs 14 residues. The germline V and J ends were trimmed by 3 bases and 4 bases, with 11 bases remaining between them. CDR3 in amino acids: CASSSLPPYNEQFF. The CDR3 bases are TGCGCCAGCAGCTCCCTCCCCCCTTACAATGAGCAGTTCTTC.